The TCR beta chain described here comes from a study of blood T cell repertoires in COVID-19. Background on the study: Italy, Spain and the United States were the sources of the convalescent and acute COVID-19 samples.

The CDR3 is 14 residues long. Germline V lookup: CDR1 SGHAT, CDR2 FQNNGV. With V trimmed by 4 bases and J by 0 bases, 0 bases remained unmatched. Per the study methods: Scientists estimated how many nucleated cells there were by amplifying reference gene primers. Only in-frame clones appear in the TCRdb table, and some are missing; sequencing was by immunoSEQ multiplex PCR. That table is the source of V, J and clone size, and D and trimming were worked out from the DNA. The sample has roughly 200,000 clones; roughly nine tenths are singletons. Researchers sorted participants into cohorts using their self-reported clinical history.

The sequencing sample was made of PBMCs or T cells enriched from blood (not recorded which). J is TRBJ2-3 and V is TRBV11-2; 8 nucleotides agree with TRBD2. The receptor's source is a woman aged 40 to 50 with acute COVID-19. The CDR3 region has the DNA TGTGCCAGCAGCTGGACTAGCAGCACAGATACGCAGTATTTT. Protein: CASSWTSSTDTQYF.